These 21 T cell receptor beta chains originate from one sample sequenced in a study of cytomegalovirus exposure and HLA in healthy donors (dated by TCRdb to 2016 to 2017). Library construction relied on the immunoSEQ multiplex PCR assay. A mixture of 60 forward primers for TCR Vbeta segments and 13 reverse primers for TCR Jbeta segments was used in the multiplex PCR. In its TCRdb copy, this immuneACCESS table keeps in-frame sequences only and misses some clones. Where compared with another copy, unresolved V genes explain less than half of these, and the others have no known cause. This sample's table carries 130,000 or so clones. Together, the top ten hold over 1.5% of the sample. Sequencing was done on a sample of PBMCs. The receptors stem from a middle-aged woman in good health and CMV-seropositive.

The V gene is TRBV5-1, the J gene TRBJ1-4; 10 bases align to TRBD1. CDR3 length: 14 residues. Trimming took 4 bases from V and 8 from J; bases not matched to a gene: 5. Germline V gives CDR1 SGHRS, CDR2 YFSETQ. The CDR3 loop reads CASSPGTGEEKLFF. The CDR3 DNA reads as TGCGCCAGCAGCCCCGGGACAGGGGAGGAAAAACTGTTTTTT. Filled out from reference TRBV5-1 and TRBJ1-4, the complete variable domain reads KAGVTQTPRYLIKTRGQQVTLSCSPISGHRSVSWYQQTPGQGLQFLFEYFSETQRNKGNFPGRFSGRQFSNSRSEMNVSTLELGDSALYLCASSPGTGEEKLFFGSGTQLSVL.

The chain has TRBV6-4 and TRBJ2-2; TRBD2 aligns across 7 bases. This CDR3 spans 16 amino acids. The V gene's germline CDR1 is MRHNA and CDR2 SNTAGT. Unmatched junction bases numbered 5, after V lost 3 bases and J lost 1 base. Here the CDR3 DNA reads TGTGCCAGCAGTGAGAGCGGGGACCTGAACACCGGGGAGCTGTTTTTT. Protein: CASSESGDLNTGELFF.

The chain recombines TRBV7-9 with TRBJ2-2; TRBD1 matches at 10 bases. With 3 bases clipped from V and 6 bases from J, the junction kept 16 bases outside the gene matches. Germline values: CDR1 SEHNR, CDR2 FQNEAQ (reference sequence). This CDR3 contains 19 residues. The CDR3 is CASSFGGGQGPSHAGELFF. The CDR3 bases are TGTGCCAGCAGCTTCGGAGGGGGACAGGGGCCTTCTCACGCCGGGGAGCTGTTTTTT.

The CDR3 loop reads CASSIGGRGISYEQYF. In nucleotides, the CDR3 is TGTGCCAGTAGTATAGGTGGCAGGGGGATCTCCTACGAGCAGTACTTC. The chain is built from TRBV19 and TRBJ2-7, with TRBD1 matching 7 bases. CDR3 size: 16 residues. Germline CDR1 and CDR2: LNHDA and SQIVND (reference sequence). V was clipped by 1 base and J by 0 bases; unmatched bases: 6.

The rearrangement uses TRBV5-1 and TRBJ2-2, with 7 bases lining up with TRBD1. Losses at the gene ends were 2 bases for V and 6 bases for J; bases not matched to a gene: 4. The germline CDR1 and CDR2 sequences are SGHRS and YFSETQ. The CDR3 contains 14 residues. Here the CDR3 reads CASSLRQGSGELFF. DNA of the CDR3: TGCGCCAGCAGCTTAAGACAGGGTTCCGGGGAGCTGTTTTTT.

The rearrangement uses TRBV27 and TRBJ2-7; TRBD1 aligns across 7 bases. The CDR3 loop spans 13 amino acids. With V trimmed by 5 bases and J by 2 bases, 3 bases remained unmatched. From germline, CDR1 is MNHEY and CDR2 SMNVEV (reference sequence). The CDR3 DNA sequence: TGTGCCAGCAGTCAGGGGGTCCCCTACGAGCAGTACTTC. This codes for CASSQGVPYEQYF.

This chain links TRBV18 with TRBJ2-3; no reliable D call. Germline values: CDR1 KGHSH, CDR2 LQKENI. CDR3 length: 15 amino acids. The V gene lost 3 bases and the J gene lost 0 bases, with 10 bases spanning the gap. This chain's CDR3 is CASSPRRLSTDTQYF. The DNA for the CDR3 is TGTGCCAGCTCACCTCGCAGGCTTAGCACAGATACGCAGTATTTT. Drawing the rest from reference TRBV18 and TRBJ2-3, the complete variable domain is NAGVMQNPRHLVRRRGQEARLRCSPMKGHSHVYWYRQLPEEGLKFMVYLQKENIIDESGMPKERFSAEFPKEGPSILRIQQVVRGDSAAYFCASSPRRLSTDTQYFGPGTRLTVL.

This chain links TRBV5-6 with TRBJ2-2; 8 bases fit TRBD1. With 0 bases clipped from V and 6 bases from J, the junction kept 10 bases outside the gene matches. Germline CDR1 is SGHDT and CDR2 is YYEEEE. This CDR3 region has 17 residues. CDR3 coding DNA: TGTGCCAGCAGCTTGGCAGGGGGCCTGGATGAATCCGGGGAGCTGTTTTTT. Its translation is CASSLAGGLDESGELFF.

This sequence joins TRBV2 and TRBJ2-7, with D possibly TRBD1 on 5 matching bases. This CDR3 contains 11 residues. Germline V CDR1 and CDR2: SNHLY, FYNNEI. The ends were cut back, 11 bases at V and 7 bases at J, with 15 bases in the middle. The CDR3 loop is CAAGSPGEQYF. The CDR3, as DNA: TGTGCCGCAGGGTCGCCAGGTGAGCAGTACTTC.

The chain uses TRBV19 and TRBJ1-1; D perhaps matches TRBD1 (5 bases). V lost 6 bases to trimming and J lost 0 bases, with 11 bases between them. CDR3 length equals 14 residues. Germline values: CDR1 LNHDA, CDR2 SQIVND (reference sequence). CDR3 nucleotides: TGTGCCAGTAGAAGCCCAGGGTTGAACACTGAAGCTTTCTTT. It codes for CASRSPGLNTEAFF.

The V call is TRBV10-2, the J call TRBJ2-7; TRBD1 aligns across 10 bases. There are 15 residues in the CDR3. Germline V gene lookup returns CDR1 WSHSY and CDR2 SAAADI. J lost 0 bases, V lost 5 bases, and 4 bases had no gene match. As DNA, the CDR3 is TGCGCCAGCAGTCGACAGGGGGCCGGCTCCTACGAGCAGTACTTC. Amino acids: CASSRQGAGSYEQYF.

The chain recombines TRBV10-1 with TRBJ2-7; D is ambiguous. The germline V gene has CDR1 WNHNN and CDR2 SYGVQD (reference sequence). The CDR3 runs 12 residues. Trimming shortened V by 3 bases and J by 4 bases, and 7 bases separated the two germline ends. This chain's CDR3 is CASSERRYEQYF. CDR3 bases: TGCGCCAGCAGTGAACGGAGATACGAGCAGTACTTC.

The chain joins TRBV6-4 to TRBJ2-7; TRBD2 matches at 9 bases. Per germline, CDR1 MRHNA and CDR2 SNTAGT. This CDR3 region has 17 residues. J gave up 2 bases and V 3 bases, and 11 bases lay outside the gene matches. The CDR3 sequence is CASSDPVRLAVPYEQYF. In DNA form, the CDR3 reads TGTGCCAGCAGTGATCCCGTCCGACTAGCGGTCCCCTACGAGCAGTACTTC.

This chain connects TRBV11-3 to TRBJ2-2, with unresolved D. Trimming stripped 1 base from V and 7 bases from J, with 4 bases between. The CDR3 spans 12 residues. Looked up from germline, CDR1 is SGHNT and CDR2 is YENEEA. The CDR3 loop reads CASSLVFGELFF. The CDR3 DNA sequence: TGTGCCAGCAGCTTAGTATTCGGGGAGCTGTTTTTT.

This chain links TRBV7-3 with TRBJ2-1, with 10 bases that match TRBD2. The CDR3 sequence is 16 residues long. The V segment lost 2 bases and the J segment 0 bases; nucleotides outside the gene matches: 1. Germline V gives CDR1 SGHTA, CDR2 FQGTGA. The chain's CDR3 is CASSLSSGSSYNEQFF. The CDR3 coding sequence is TGTGCCAGCAGCTTATCTAGCGGGAGCTCCTACAATGAGCAGTTCTTC.

The chain employs TRBV4-3 and TRBJ2-7, with 13 bases lining up with TRBD2. CDR3 length: 14 residues. Germline V gene lookup returns CDR1 LGHNA and CDR2 YSLEER. The CDR3 nucleotides are TGCGCCAGCAGCCGCCCTTTGGAAGGACTAGCGGGAGAGGTC. Residues: CASSRPLEGLAGEV.

The genes are TRBV7-2 and TRBJ2-1, with D possibly being TRBD2 (5 bases). Germline-derived CDR1 and CDR2 are SGHTA and FQGNSA. Trimming took 3 bases from V and 7 from J, leaving 13 bases between them. There are 14 residues in the CDR3. The CDR3 DNA reads as TGTGCCAGCAGCTTTTACCGGGAAAAAAATGAGCAGTTCTTC. Translation: CASSFYREKNEQFF.

CDR3 in amino acids: CASSSGTHNEKLFF. The CDR3 DNA follows: TGTGCCAGCAGCTCAGGAACCCATAATGAAAAACTGTTTTTT. V usage is TRBV6-5 and J usage is TRBJ1-4; no clear D. From germline, CDR1 is MNHEY and CDR2 SVGAGI. This CDR3 is 14 amino acids long. V lost 6 bases and J lost 4, with 12 bases in between.

The chain combines TRBV7-9 with TRBJ2-3; a weak D match, TRBD2 (5 bases). Germline CDR1 and CDR2: SEHNR and FQNEAQ (reference sequence). CDR3 length: 14 residues. V was clipped by 2 bases and J by 4 bases, with 10 bases between them. The CDR3 DNA reads as TGTGCCAGCAGCTTACTCCTCGGGGCAGATACGCAGTATTTT. It translates to CASSLLLGADTQYF. The variable domain in full, with the rest retrieved from reference TRBV7-9 and TRBJ2-3, is DTGVSQNPRHKITKRGQNVTFRCDPISEHNRLYWYRQTLGQGPEFLTYFQNEAQLEKSRLLSDRFSAERPKGSFSTLEIQRTEQGDSAMYLCASSLLLGADTQYFGPGTRLTVL.

The chain couples TRBV27 to TRBJ2-1; D gene ambiguous. This CDR3 comprises 13 residues. Germline CDR1 reads MNHEY; CDR2 reads SMNVEV (reference sequence). Trimming removed 4 bases at V and 7 bases at J, with 11 bases between. The CDR3 region is CASSSSGENEQFF. The CDR3 DNA reads as TGTGCCAGCAGTTCCTCGGGTGAGAATGAGCAGTTCTTC.

Comment on this clone: It is likely a read error, because the conserved phenylalanine at the end of the CDR3 is missing. The V gene is TRBV6-5, the J gene TRBJ2-7; D possibly corresponds to TRBD1 (6 bases). CDR1 is MNHEY, CDR2 SVGAGI, per germline. The CDR3 runs to 15 residues. Trimming removed 0 bases at V and 1 base at J, with 10 bases between. CDR3 sequence: CASSYSSTGSYEQYL. The CDR3 coding sequence is TGTGCCAGCAGTTACTCGAGTACAGGGTCCTACGAGCAGTACCTC.